This T cell receptor beta chain was retrieved from a study of beta chain features in type 1 diabetes. Study results and caveats: Insertions were fewer and deletions more numerous at VDJ junctions in type 1 diabetes patients. In every one of the four CD4+ subsets, TCRB CDR3s were moderately but significantly shorter in Type 1 diabetes patients. Healthy donors had naive, central memory and Treg TCRB repertoires that appeared less similar than those seen among patients.

The germline gives CDR1 SGDLS, CDR2 YYNGEE. The CDR3 length is 11 residues. Trimming left V 3 bases short and J 3 bases short, with 3 bases between. Expressed TCRB transcripts were sequenced because the isolated RNA had all been reverse transcribed beforehand. Only in-frame clones appear in the TCRdb table, and some are missing; sequencing was by immunoSEQ multiplex PCR. Here the sample spans 200,000 to 300,000 clones, approximately 15% being singletons. This clone was seen a few times. The antigen is unknown. The same CDR3 is also encoded by other DNA sequences in this sample. Sequencing was done on a sample of naive CD4+ T cells from blood. The clonotype comes from a man aged 25-45 years with type 1 diabetes. The chain has TRBV9 and TRBJ1-2; no clear D gene. CDR3 sequence: CASSADYGYTF. CDR3 in DNA: TGTGCCAGCAGCGCCGACTATGGCTACACCTTC.